One sample yielded the 25 T cell receptor beta chains listed below, sequenced in a study of blood T cell repertoires in COVID-19. This table comes from immunoSEQ multiplex PCR, and its TCRdb copy is limited to in-frame clones, with some not included. The data contain around 190,000 clones, about 88% of them singletons. Sequencing was carried out using peripheral blood. The receptors were sampled from a man in his fifties or sixties with COVID-19, enrolled during active disease.

V usage is TRBV19 and J usage is TRBJ2-3; 12 bases line up with TRBD2. Trimming removed 6 bases from V and 0 bases from J; junction bases left unmatched: 1. This CDR3 region has 15 residues. Germline CDR1 LNHDA, CDR2 SQIVND (reference sequence). For the CDR3, the DNA is TGTGCCAGTAGAGGACTAGCGGGAAGCACAGATACGCAGTATTTT. Translating gives CASRGLAGSTDTQYF.

This clone was observed a few times. The genes are TRBV2 and TRBJ2-5, with D possibly TRBD1 on 6 matching bases. Trimming removed 7 bases from V and 0 bases from J, with 12 bases in between. The CDR3 has 14 residues. CDR1 SNHLY and CDR2 FYNNEI come from the germline V gene. The CDR3, as DNA: TGTGCCAGCAATATTAGGGGGAACCAAGAGACCCAGTACTTC. Its protein is CASNIRGNQETQYF.

The J gene is TRBJ2-7, the V gene TRBV10-3; 7 nucleotides line up with TRBD2. Germline V CDR1 and CDR2: ENHRY, SYGVKD. This CDR3 spans 16 amino acids. Germline trimming cut 0 bases from V and 0 bases from J; bases unmatched to any gene: 5. Here the CDR3 reads CAISESSSGASYEQYF. The CDR3 DNA follows: TGTGCCATCAGTGAGTCCTCTAGCGGCGCCTCCTACGAGCAGTACTTC.

The V and J genes are TRBV28 and TRBJ2-1, with TRBD1 identical over 7 bases. J gave up 2 bases and V 10 bases, and 11 bases lay outside the gene matches. Germline CDR1 MDHEN, CDR2 SYDVKM. The CDR3 contains 15 residues. CDR3 sequence: CATTGQGVTYNEQFF. As DNA, the CDR3 is TGTGCCACCACCGGGCAGGGGGTTACCTACAATGAGCAGTTCTTC.

This chain connects TRBV21-1 to TRBJ2-3; the tabulated D call, TRBD2, remains unverified against the DNA. TRBV21-1 is an annotated pseudogene. This CDR3 is 16 amino acids long. This CDR3 reads CASSTLVAGCQDTQYF. The CDR3 region has the DNA TGTGCCAGCAGCACTTTGGTAGCGGGATGTCAAGATACGCAGTATTTT.

The chain recombines TRBV4-2 with TRBJ2-5; tentative D call: TRBD1 (7 bases). The CDR3 sequence is 17 residues long. Trimming shortened V by 0 bases and J by 5 bases, and 19 bases separated the two germline ends. Germline V lookup: CDR1 LGHNA, CDR2 YNFKEQ. CDR3 in DNA: TGTGCCAGCAGCCAAGACCGGGAGCTAGGGGGCCACGAGACCCAGTACTTC. Protein product: CASSQDRELGGHETQYF.

This sequence joins TRBV15 and TRBJ2-5; tentatively, D is TRBD1 (5 bases). This CDR3 has 15 amino acids. CDR1 LNHNV and CDR2 YYDKDF come from the germline V gene (reference sequence). Trimming shortened V by 5 bases and J by 3 bases, and 16 bases separated the two germline ends. CDR3 DNA sequence: TGTGCCACCAGCGGTAGTGGGGCCGAGGAAGAGACCCAGTACTTC. Translated: CATSGSGAEEETQYF. Supplemented by reference TRBV15 and TRBJ2-5, the full variable domain reads DAMVIQNPRYQVTQFGKPVTLSCSQTLNHNVMYWYQQKSSQAPKLLFHYYDKDFNNEADTPDNFQSRRPNTSFCFLDIRSPGLGDTAMYLCATSGSGAEEETQYFGPGTRLLVL.

The chain carries TRBV11-3 and TRBJ2-3; D unclear. Germline V gene sequence: CDR1 SGHNT, CDR2 YENEEA. This CDR3 spans 13 amino acids. Trimming pared 5 bases from V and 8 bases from J, leaving 14 bases between. This chain's CDR3 is CASSLGALGTQYF. In DNA form, the CDR3 reads TGTGCCAGCAGCCTCGGAGCGCTTGGTACGCAGTATTTT.

The chain links TRBV25-1 to TRBJ2-7, with TRBD2 identical over 7 bases. The CDR3 extends over 14 amino acids. Unmatched junction bases numbered 10, after V lost 8 bases and J lost 3 bases. CDR1 and CDR2 from the germline V gene are MGHDK and SYGVNS. The CDR3 spells CASCSAGDHYEQYF. The CDR3, as DNA: TGTGCCAGCTGTAGTGCGGGAGACCACTACGAGCAGTACTTC.

The chain recombines TRBV5-1 with TRBJ2-5, with 8 bases identical to TRBD2. The CDR3 loop spans 15 amino acids. From germline, CDR1 is SGHRS and CDR2 YFSETQ. V was clipped by 4 bases and J by 2 bases; unmatched bases: 7. Here the CDR3 reads CASSPPTSAQETQYF. The CDR3 coding sequence is TGCGCCAGCAGCCCGCCGACTAGCGCGCAAGAGACCCAGTACTTC.

The rearrangement joins TRBV3-1 (or the pseudogene TRBV3-2) to TRBJ1-2, with 9 nucleotides matching TRBD1. Losses at the gene ends were 0 bases for V and 6 bases for J; bases not matched to a gene: 5. This CDR3 is built from 15 residues. The germline V gene encodes CDR1 LGHDT and CDR2 YNNKEL (reference sequence). The CDR3 loop is CASSQDTGGWNGYTF. DNA of the CDR3: TGTGCCAGCAGCCAAGATACAGGGGGCTGGAATGGCTACACCTTC.

The count of this clone is one. V gene TRBV30 combines with J gene TRBJ2-2; maybe TRBD1 (5 bases). Germline lookup yields CDR1 GTSNPN and CDR2 SVGIG (reference sequence). Trimming cost V 1 base and J 4 bases, with 13 bases left between them. The CDR3 consists of 15 residues. This CDR3 is CAWSAGSVRTGELFF. The CDR3 coding sequence is TGTGCCTGGAGTGCAGGGTCTGTTCGCACCGGGGAGCTGTTTTTT.

The gene calls are TRBV28 and TRBJ1-5; TRBD1 agrees at 8 bases. J lost 2 bases, V lost 1 base, and 4 bases had no gene match. The germline V gene has CDR1 MDHEN and CDR2 SYDVKM. The CDR3 has 16 amino acids. Written as DNA, the CDR3 is TGTGCCAGCAGTTTATACGCGGGACAGGGCAATCAGCCCCAGCATTTT. It is translated as CASSLYAGQGNQPQHF.

Only one count was recorded for this clone. This chain connects TRBV2 to TRBJ1-2; D call uncertain. Looked up from germline, CDR1 is SNHLY and CDR2 is FYNNEI. The V and J ends lost 5 bases and 2 bases respectively, with 6 bases between them. This CDR3 contains 12 residues. In DNA form, the CDR3 reads TGTGCCAGCAGTCCCCAGAACTATGGCTACACCTTC. This gives the protein CASSPQNYGYTF.

V usage is TRBV6-2 or TRBV6-3 and J usage is TRBJ1-6; D may be TRBD1 (6 bases). Trimming removed 0 bases from V and 6 bases from J, with 15 bases in between. The CDR3 contains 17 residues. Germline CDR1 MNHEY, CDR2 SVGEGT. The CDR3 coding sequence is TGTGCCAGCAGTTACTCGGGCGCAGGGGCCCGTAATTCACCCCTCCACTTT. Its translation is CASSYSGAGARNSPLHF.

This clone was counted only a few times. The chain has TRBV18 and TRBJ2-1; no firm D call. Germline V gene data show CDR1 as KGHSH and CDR2 as LQKENI. With 2 bases removed from V and 7 bases from J, the gap between germline ends came to 12 bases. The CDR3 contains 14 residues. CDR3 bases: TGTGCCAGCTCACCAGTTAGCAGTCAGAATGAGCAGTTCTTC. Translated: CASSPVSSQNEQFF.

V usage is TRBV27 and J usage is TRBJ2-6; TRBD1 aligns across 9 bases. There are 17 residues in the CDR3. Germline V gene sequence: CDR1 MNHEY, CDR2 SMNVEV (reference sequence). The ends lost 5 bases at V and 3 bases at J; junction bases unmatched: 8. The CDR3 region is CASSGWTGVDGANVLTF. The CDR3 nucleotides read TGTGCCAGCAGTGGGTGGACAGGGGTGGATGGGGCCAACGTCCTGACTTTC.

This chain joins TRBV5-1 and TRBJ2-1; 11 bases map to TRBD2. The CDR3 runs 15 residues. V lost 3 bases, J lost 4 bases, and 3 bases stayed unmatched. Germline V lookup: CDR1 SGHRS, CDR2 YFSETQ. The CDR3 bases are TGCGCCAGCAGCTCCCTAGCGGGAGGATACAATGAGCAGTTCTTC. Its protein is CASSSLAGGYNEQFF.

This chain joins TRBV2 and TRBJ2-1; D unresolved. The V gene lost 6 bases and the J gene lost 0 bases, with 9 bases spanning the gap. CDR1 SNHLY and CDR2 FYNNEI come from the germline V gene. This CDR3 is built from 14 residues. Here the CDR3 DNA reads TGTGCCAGCAGATTTAGCCACTCCTACAATGAGCAGTTCTTC. Its protein is CASRFSHSYNEQFF.

The genes are TRBV7-2 and TRBJ2-1; 7 nucleotides match TRBD2. Unmatched junction bases numbered 0, after V lost 1 base and J lost 0 bases. The CDR3 covers 15 residues. Germline V gene lookup returns CDR1 SGHTA and CDR2 FQGNSA. CDR3 sequence reads: CASSLGTSSYNEQFF. DNA of the CDR3: TGTGCCAGCAGCTTAGGGACTAGCTCCTACAATGAGCAGTTCTTC.

This clone was seen only once. V usage is TRBV18 and J usage is TRBJ1-4; 8 bases agree with TRBD1. The trim removed 2 bases at V and 8 bases at J, leaving 13 bases unmatched. CDR1 is KGHSH and CDR2 is LQKENI in the germline V gene. The CDR3 sequence is 17 residues long. The CDR3 here is CASSPRGQGAGGEKLFF. The CDR3 region has the DNA TGTGCCAGCTCACCAAGAGGGCAGGGGGCAGGAGGCGAAAAACTGTTTTTT.

V usage is TRBV11-2 and J usage is TRBJ2-5, with TRBD2 matching 12 bases. V was clipped by 8 bases and J by 4 bases; unmatched bases: 8. The germline V gene encodes CDR1 SGHAT and CDR2 FQNNGV. This CDR3 contains 15 residues. CDR3 residues: CASGPTSGGPETQYF. CDR3 coding DNA: TGTGCCAGCGGACCCACTAGCGGGGGGCCAGAGACCCAGTACTTC.

The chain has TRBV19 and TRBJ2-3, with 8 positions matching TRBD1. In germline, CDR1 is LNHDA, CDR2 SQIVND (reference sequence). This CDR3 region has 16 residues. With V trimmed by 2 bases and J by 2 bases, 6 bases remained unmatched. CDR3 sequence (DNA): TGTGCCAGTAGTATACAGGGGGCGGGAAACACAGATACGCAGTATTTT. Its protein product is CASSIQGAGNTDTQYF.

This chain's CDR3 is CASSPKKPKETQYF. The CDR3 bases are TGTGCCAGCAGCCCTAAAAAACCCAAAGAGACCCAGTACTTC. The chain carries TRBV11-2 and TRBJ2-5; D remains ambiguous. The CDR3 has 14 amino acids. V was clipped by 5 bases and J by 3 bases, with 13 bases between them. Germline V CDR1 and CDR2: SGHAT, FQNNGV.

V usage is TRBV6-6 and J usage is TRBJ2-7, with 15 bases fitting TRBD2. CDR1 MNHNY and CDR2 SVGAGI come from the germline V gene (reference sequence). The ends lost 6 bases at V and 4 bases at J; junction bases unmatched: 7. The CDR3 covers 16 residues. The CDR3 DNA is TGTGCCAGCAGCCAGTCCGGGACTAGCGGGAGGTACGAGCAGTACTTC. As protein: CASSQSGTSGRYEQYF.